The TCR beta chain under discussion was sequenced for a study of beta chain features in type 1 diabetes. General study points: The study found moderately but significantly shorter TCRB CDR3s in all four CD4+ subsets of Type 1 diabetes patients.

Since all of the isolated RNA was reverse transcribed, expressed TCRB transcripts were what got sequenced. Profiled with immunoSEQ multiplex PCR; TCRdb holds only in-frame clones, not every one. This table holds roughly 340,000 clones, around 13% found once. As for this clone: Its specificity is unknown.

The sample comprised naive CD4+ T cells from blood. The TCR was taken from a woman aged 18-35 years with type 1 diabetes.

The CDR3: CASSQELNRDSNEQFF. For the CDR3, the DNA is TGCGCCAGCAGCCAAGAACTGAACCGGGACAGCAATGAGCAGTTCTTC. The chain uses TRBV4-3 and TRBJ2-1, with 7 bases identical to TRBD1. The V and J ends lost 0 bases and 6 bases, in that order; junction bases with no gene match: 8. Germline V lookup: CDR1 LGHNA, CDR2 YSLEER. This CDR3 spans 16 amino acids.